This T cell receptor beta chain is from a study of tumor-infiltrating lymphocytes in localized non-small cell lung cancer. Whole-study context: Some samples were collected after neoadjuvant chemotherapy; smokers, never-smokers and several histologies were included. Tumor tissue and non-adjacent uninvolved lung came from each patient. Overall study results and limits: Each assay used a separate piece of the same tissue. Tumors had more T cell infiltration than uninvolved lung, per TCRbeta sequencing and CD3 counts.

The repertoire was sequenced with immunoSEQ multiplex PCR; TCRdb's copy has only in-frame clones and lacks some. The table lists about 4,800 clones, approximately 94% of them singletons. This clone was counted a few times. Its specificity is not known. Germline CDR1 is MNHNS and CDR2 is SASEGT. The length of the CDR3 is 15 residues. The V gene end was trimmed by 4 bases and the J gene end by 1 base; junction bases not matched to a gene: 6. This TCR was recovered from a human donor with non-small cell lung cancer. Material: uninvolved lung tissue not adjacent to the tumor. The chain couples TRBV6-1 to TRBJ1-1, with 7 positions matching TRBD1. CDR3 sequence reads: CASSVGGTANTEAFF. CDR3 nucleotides: TGTGCCAGCAGTGTGGGTGGGACAGCGAACACTGAAGCTTTCTTT.